This T cell receptor (beta chain) was documented in a study of blood T cell repertoires in COVID-19. This CDR3 region has 12 residues. With 3 bases removed from V and 6 bases from J, the gap between germline ends came to 6 bases. Germline CDR1 and CDR2: LGHDT and YNNKEL (reference sequence). Per the original data handling: Quantification of nucleated cells was approximated via reference gene primer amplification. The data were produced by immunoSEQ multiplex PCR, yet TCRdb's version contains in-frame clones alone and is incomplete. V and J calls and clone size come straight from that table; D and trimming were deduced from the DNA. There are around 79,000 clones in the sample; roughly nine tenths occur only once, and 8.5% to 9.5% lies in the top ten.

This TCR derives from a human donor in a cohort sampled during active COVID-19. The J gene is TRBJ1-5, the V gene TRBV3-1 (or the pseudogene TRBV3-2); D call uncertain. Sequencing was done on a sample of peripheral blood. The CDR3 DNA follows: TGTGCCAGCAGCCACTCCGGTCAGCCCCAGCATTTT. As protein: CASSHSGQPQHF.